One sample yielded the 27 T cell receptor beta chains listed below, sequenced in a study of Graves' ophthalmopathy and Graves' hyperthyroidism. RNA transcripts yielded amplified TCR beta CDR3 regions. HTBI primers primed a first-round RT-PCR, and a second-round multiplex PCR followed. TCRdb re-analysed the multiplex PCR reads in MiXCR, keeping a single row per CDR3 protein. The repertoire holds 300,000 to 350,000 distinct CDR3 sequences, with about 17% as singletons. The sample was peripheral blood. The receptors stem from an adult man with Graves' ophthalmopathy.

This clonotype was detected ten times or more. CDR3 loop: CAWSVAAEDRGYGYTF. In DNA, the CDR3 is TGTGCCTGGAGTGTTGCCGCAGAGGACAGGGGCTATGGCTACACCTTC. The genes are TRBV30 and TRBJ1-2, with 9 bases identical to TRBD1. V trimming: 0 bases; J trimming: 4 bases; junction bases outside the gene matches: 9. The CDR3 contains 16 residues. The germline CDR1 and CDR2 sequences are GTSNPN and SVGIG (reference sequence).

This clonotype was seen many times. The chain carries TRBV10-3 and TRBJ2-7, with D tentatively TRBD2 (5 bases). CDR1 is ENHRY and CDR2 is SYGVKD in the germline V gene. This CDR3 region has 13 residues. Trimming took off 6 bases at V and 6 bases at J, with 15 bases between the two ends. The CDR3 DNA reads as TGTGCCATCAGGGAAGCGGACGGTGTCGAGCAGTACTTC. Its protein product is CAIREADGVEQYF.

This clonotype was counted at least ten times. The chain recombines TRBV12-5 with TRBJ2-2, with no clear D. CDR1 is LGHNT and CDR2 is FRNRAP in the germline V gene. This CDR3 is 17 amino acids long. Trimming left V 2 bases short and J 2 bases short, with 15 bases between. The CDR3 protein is CASGLPTFCANTGELFF. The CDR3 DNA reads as TGTGCTAGTGGTTTGCCGACCTTTTGCGCTAACACCGGGGAGCTGTTTTTT.

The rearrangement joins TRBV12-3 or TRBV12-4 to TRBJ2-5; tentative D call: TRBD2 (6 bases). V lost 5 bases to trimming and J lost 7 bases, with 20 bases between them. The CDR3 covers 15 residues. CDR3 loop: CASSTRDFTLGTQYF. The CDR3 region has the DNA TGTGCCAGCAGTACCCGGGACTTCACCTTAGGGACCCAGTACTTC.

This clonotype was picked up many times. In DNA, the CDR3 is TGTGCCAGCAGAACCGGGACAGCCTCTGGAAACACCATATATTTT. Amino acids: CASRTGTASGNTIYF. The rearrangement joins TRBV6-1 to TRBJ1-3; 7 bases map to TRBD1. Germline CDR1 reads MNHNS; CDR2 reads SASEGT. This CDR3 has 15 residues. V was clipped by 6 bases and J by 0 bases; unmatched bases: 5.

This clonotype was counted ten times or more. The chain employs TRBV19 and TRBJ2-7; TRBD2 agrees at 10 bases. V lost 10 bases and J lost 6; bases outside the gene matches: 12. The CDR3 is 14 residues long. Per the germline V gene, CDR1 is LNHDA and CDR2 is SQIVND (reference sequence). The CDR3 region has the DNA TGTGCCACGAAGCGGGAGGGCCTTCACGGCGAGCAGTACTTC. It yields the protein CATKREGLHGEQYF. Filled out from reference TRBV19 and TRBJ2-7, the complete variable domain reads DGGITQSPKYLFRKEGQNVTLSCEQNLNHDAMYWYRQDPGQGLRLIYYSQIVNDFQKGDIAEGYSVSREKKESFPLTVTSAQKNPTAFYLCATKREGLHGEQYFGPGTRLTVT.

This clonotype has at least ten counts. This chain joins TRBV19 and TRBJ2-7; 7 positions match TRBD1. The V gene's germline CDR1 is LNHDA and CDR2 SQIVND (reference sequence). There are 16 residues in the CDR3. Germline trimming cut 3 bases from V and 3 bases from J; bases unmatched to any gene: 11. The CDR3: CASSIRPGTDRYEQYF. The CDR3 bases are TGTGCCAGTAGTATCAGGCCCGGGACAGATCGCTACGAGCAGTACTTC.

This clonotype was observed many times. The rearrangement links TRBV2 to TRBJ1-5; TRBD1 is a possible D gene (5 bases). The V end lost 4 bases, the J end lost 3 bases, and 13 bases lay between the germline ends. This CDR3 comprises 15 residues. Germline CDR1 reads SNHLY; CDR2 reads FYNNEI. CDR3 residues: CASSVGQGNNQPQHF. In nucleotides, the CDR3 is TGTGCCAGCAGTGTAGGCCAGGGCAACAATCAGCCCCAGCATTTT.

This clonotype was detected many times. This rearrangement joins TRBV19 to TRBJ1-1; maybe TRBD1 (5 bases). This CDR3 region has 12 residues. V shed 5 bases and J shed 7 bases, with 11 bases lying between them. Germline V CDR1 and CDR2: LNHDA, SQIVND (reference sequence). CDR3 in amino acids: CASSRSGHEAFF. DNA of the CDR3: TGTGCCAGTAGTCGTTCAGGGCATGAAGCTTTCTTT.

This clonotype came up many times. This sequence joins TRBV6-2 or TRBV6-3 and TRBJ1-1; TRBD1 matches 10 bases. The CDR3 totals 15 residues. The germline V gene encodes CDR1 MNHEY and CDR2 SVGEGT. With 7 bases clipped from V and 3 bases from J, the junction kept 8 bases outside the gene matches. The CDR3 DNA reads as TGTGCCAGCATGGACTTCGGGACAGGGGACACTGAAGCTTTCTTT. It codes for CASMDFGTGDTEAFF.

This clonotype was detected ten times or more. CDR3 residues: CASSPGRGSETQYF. CDR3 DNA: TGTGCCAGCAGCCCAGGGCGGGGGTCAGAGACCCAGTACTTC. The gene calls are TRBV7-3 and TRBJ2-5, with TRBD2 matching 7 bases. V lost 5 bases to trimming and J lost 4 bases; unmatched junction nucleotides: 7. The germline V gene has CDR1 SGHTA and CDR2 FQGTGA. This CDR3 spans 14 amino acids. Together with reference TRBV7-3 and TRBJ2-5, the CDR3 gives the full variable domain: GAGVSQTPSNKVTEKGKYVELRCDPISGHTALYWYRQSLGQGPEFLIYFQGTGAADDSGLPNDRFFAVRPEGSVSTLKIQRTERGDSAVYLCASSPGRGSETQYFGPGTRLLVL.

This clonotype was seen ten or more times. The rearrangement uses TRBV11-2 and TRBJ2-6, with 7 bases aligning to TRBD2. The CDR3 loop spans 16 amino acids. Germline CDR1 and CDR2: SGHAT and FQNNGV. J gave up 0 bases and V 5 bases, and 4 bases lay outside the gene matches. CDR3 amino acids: CASSRRGGSGANVLTF. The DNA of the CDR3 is TGTGCCAGCAGCCGTCGCGGGGGCTCTGGGGCCAACGTCCTGACTTTC. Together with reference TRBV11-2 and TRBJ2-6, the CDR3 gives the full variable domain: EAGVAQSPRYKIIEKRQSVAFWCNPISGHATLYWYQQILGQGPKLLIQFQNNGVVDDSQLPKDRFSAERLKGVDSTLKIQPAKLEDSAVYLCASSRRGGSGANVLTFGAGSRLTVL.

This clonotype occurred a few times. CDR3 bases: TGCAGCGTTGCTGGGACAGGGGCGAACACCGGGGAGCTGTTTTTT. This gives the protein CSVAGTGANTGELFF. This chain links TRBV29-1 with TRBJ2-2, with 10 positions matching TRBD1. The germline CDR1 and CDR2 sequences are SQVTM and ANQGSEA. The CDR3 consists of 15 residues. V gave up 4 bases and J gave up 0 bases; unmatched junction bases: 2.

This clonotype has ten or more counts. The CDR3 DNA is TGTGCCAGTAGTCCGGCAGACATGACGGGAGAGCAGTACTTC. As protein: CASSPADMTGEQYF. The chain links TRBV19 to TRBJ2-7; a possible D gene is TRBD2 (5 bases). Germline loops: CDR1 LNHDA, CDR2 SQIVND (reference sequence). V lost 5 bases to trimming and J lost 7 bases, with 18 bases between them. There are 14 residues in the CDR3. The complete variable domain, with remaining parts taken from reference TRBV19 and TRBJ2-7, reads DGGITQSPKYLFRKEGQNVTLSCEQNLNHDAMYWYRQDPGQGLRLIYYSQIVNDFQKGDIAEGYSVSREKKESFPLTVTSAQKNPTAFYLCASSPADMTGEQYFGPGTRLTVT.

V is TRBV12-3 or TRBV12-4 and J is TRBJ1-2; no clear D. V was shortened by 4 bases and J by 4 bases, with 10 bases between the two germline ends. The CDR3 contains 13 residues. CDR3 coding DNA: TGTGCCAGCAGTTCGGGGAGTACCTATGGCTACACCTTC. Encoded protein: CASSSGSTYGYTF.

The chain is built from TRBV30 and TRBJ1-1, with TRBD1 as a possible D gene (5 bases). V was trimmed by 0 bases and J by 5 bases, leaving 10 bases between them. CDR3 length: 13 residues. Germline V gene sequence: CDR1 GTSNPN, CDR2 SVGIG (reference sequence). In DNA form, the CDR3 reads TGTGCCTGGAGTGTCGAGGGACGGACTGAAGCTTTCTTT. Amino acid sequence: CAWSVEGRTEAFF.

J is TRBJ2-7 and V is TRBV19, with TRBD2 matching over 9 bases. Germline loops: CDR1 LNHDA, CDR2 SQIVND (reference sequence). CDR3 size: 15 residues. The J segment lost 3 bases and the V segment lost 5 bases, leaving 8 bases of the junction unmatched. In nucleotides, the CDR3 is TGTGCCAGTAGTCCCGTAGCGGGAGTAAGCTACGAGCAGTACTTC. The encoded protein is CASSPVAGVSYEQYF.

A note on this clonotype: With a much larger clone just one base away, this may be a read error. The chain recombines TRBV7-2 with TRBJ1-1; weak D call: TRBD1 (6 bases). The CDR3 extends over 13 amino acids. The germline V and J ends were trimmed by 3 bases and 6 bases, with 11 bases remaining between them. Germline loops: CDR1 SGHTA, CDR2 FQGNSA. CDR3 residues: CASSFSRGAEAFF. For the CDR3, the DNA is TGTGCCAGCAGCTTTAGCAGGGGAGCTGAAGCTTTCTTT.

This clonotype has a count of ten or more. CDR3 bases: TGCAGTGCTAGATTCCAGGGAGACTATGGCTACACCTTC. It specifies CSARFQGDYGYTF. The rearrangement links TRBV20-1 to TRBJ1-2; perhaps TRBD1 as D (5 bases). The CDR3 consists of 13 residues. V dropped 2 bases and J dropped 3 bases, with 10 bases sitting between them. Germline CDR1 DFQATT, CDR2 SNEGSKA (reference sequence).

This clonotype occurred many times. CDR3 protein: CALTTGANGYTF. CDR3 nucleotides: TGTGCCTTGACTACAGGGGCAAATGGCTACACCTTC. This chain joins TRBV30 and TRBJ1-2; 7 bases align to TRBD1. Germline V gene sequence: CDR1 GTSNPN, CDR2 SVGIG (reference sequence). V shed 7 bases, J shed 6 bases, and the junction held 8 bases outside the gene matches. The CDR3 consists of 12 residues. Full variable domain (outside the CDR3, taken from reference TRBV30 and TRBJ1-2): SQTIHQWPATLVQPVGSPLSLECTVEGTSNPNLYWYRQAAGRGLQLLFYSVGIGQISSEVPQNLSASRPQDRQFILSSKKLLLSDSGFYLCALTTGANGYTFGSGTRLTVV.

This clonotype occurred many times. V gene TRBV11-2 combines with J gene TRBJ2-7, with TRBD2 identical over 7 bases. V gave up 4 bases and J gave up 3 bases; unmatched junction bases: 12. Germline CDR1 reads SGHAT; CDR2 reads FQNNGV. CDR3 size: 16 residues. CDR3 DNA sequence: TGTGCCAGCAGCTCGCCCGACGGGACTACGTACTACGAGCAGTACTTC. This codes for CASSSPDGTTYYEQYF.

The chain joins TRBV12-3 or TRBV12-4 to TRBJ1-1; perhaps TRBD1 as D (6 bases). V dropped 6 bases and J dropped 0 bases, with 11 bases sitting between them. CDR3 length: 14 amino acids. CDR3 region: CASRSGQLNTEAFF. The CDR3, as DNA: TGTGCCAGCAGAAGTGGACAGCTGAACACTGAAGCTTTCTTT.

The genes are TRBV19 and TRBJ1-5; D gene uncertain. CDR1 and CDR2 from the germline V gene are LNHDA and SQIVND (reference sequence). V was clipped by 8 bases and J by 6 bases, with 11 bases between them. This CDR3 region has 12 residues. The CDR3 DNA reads TGTGCCAGTGACTCTCTGGGTCAGCCCCAGCATTTT. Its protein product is CASDSLGQPQHF.

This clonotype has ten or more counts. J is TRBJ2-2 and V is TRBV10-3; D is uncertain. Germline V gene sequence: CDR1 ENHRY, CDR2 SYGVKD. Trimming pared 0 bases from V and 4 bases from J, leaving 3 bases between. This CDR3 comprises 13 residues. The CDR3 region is CAISESGTGELFF. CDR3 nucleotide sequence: TGTGCCATCAGTGAGTCAGGCACCGGGGAGCTGTTTTTT.

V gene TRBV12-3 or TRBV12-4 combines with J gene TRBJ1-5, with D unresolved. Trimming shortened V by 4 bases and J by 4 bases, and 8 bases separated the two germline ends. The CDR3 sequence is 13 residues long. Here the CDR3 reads CASSSSRNQPQHF. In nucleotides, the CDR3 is TGTGCCAGCAGTTCCTCTCGGAATCAGCCCCAGCATTTT.

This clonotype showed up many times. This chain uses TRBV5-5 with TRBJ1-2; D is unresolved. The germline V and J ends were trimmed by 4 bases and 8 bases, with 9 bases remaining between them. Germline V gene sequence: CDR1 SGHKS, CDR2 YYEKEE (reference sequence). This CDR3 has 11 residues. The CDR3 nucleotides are TGTGCCAGCAGCGGGCCGGTAGGCTACACCTTC. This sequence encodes CASSGPVGYTF. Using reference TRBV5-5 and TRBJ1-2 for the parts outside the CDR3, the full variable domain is DAGVTQSPTHLIKTRGQQVTLRCSPISGHKSVSWYQQVLGQGPQFIFQYYEKEERGRGNFPDRFSARQFPNYSSELNVNALLLGDSALYLCASSGPVGYTFGSGTRLTVV.

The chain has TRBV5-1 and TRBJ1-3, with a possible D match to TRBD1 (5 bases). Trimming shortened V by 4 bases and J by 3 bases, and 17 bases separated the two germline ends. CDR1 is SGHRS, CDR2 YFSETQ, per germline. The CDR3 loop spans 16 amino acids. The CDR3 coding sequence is TGCGCCAGCAGCCCTCAGCGGGGGTTTGGTGGAAACACCATATATTTT. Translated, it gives CASSPQRGFGGNTIYF.